The 15 T cell receptor beta chains in this list originate from one sample, sequenced in a study of Graves' ophthalmopathy and Graves' hyperthyroidism (dated by TCRdb to between 2017 and 2018). TCRdb names Illumina HiSeq 2000 as the instrument used. For repertoire sequencing, the TCR beta CDR3 regions were amplified from RNA transcripts. The first round of RT-PCR was done with HTBI primers and the Qiagen OneStep RT-PCR kit, and was followed by a second round of multiplex PCR, then size selection and purification. Starting from the raw public reads, TCRdb applied fastp trimming at Q25, assembled clones with MiXCR and retained in-frame beta chains. When rows share a CDR3 protein, they turn into one entry using the most common DNA and genes. Recorded for this sample are approximately 460,000 distinct CDR3 sequences; about 15% of them occurred a single time. The ten largest clones represent approximately 9.8% of the sample.

The sequenced sample consisted of blood. These receptors came from a woman aged 25 to 45 with Graves' ophthalmopathy. Donor details come from another sample of the same person, matched by shared clones.

This clonotype came up many times. This sequence joins TRBV27 and TRBJ1-1; no reliable D call. Germline V gene sequence: CDR1 MNHEY, CDR2 SMNVEV (reference sequence). Trimming took off 3 bases at V and 5 bases at J, with 16 bases between the two ends. This CDR3 has 15 residues. CDR3 sequence: CASSFFGDRRTEAFF. The DNA for the CDR3 is TGTGCCAGCAGTTTTTTCGGGGATAGGCGGACTGAAGCTTTCTTT.

This clonotype came up many times. The chain combines TRBV20-1 with TRBJ1-5; possibly TRBD1 for D (5 bases). The CDR3 is made up of 15 amino acids. Trimming shortened V by 3 bases and J by 0 bases, and 12 bases separated the two germline ends. Germline CDR1 DFQATT, CDR2 SNEGSKA (reference sequence). The CDR3 is CSARQGGHSNQPQHF. The CDR3 DNA reads TGCAGTGCTAGGCAGGGAGGGCATAGCAATCAGCCCCAGCATTTT.

This clonotype was seen at least ten times. The rearrangement joins TRBV6-1 to TRBJ1-1; 9 nucleotides agree with TRBD1. The trim removed 6 bases at V and 4 bases at J, leaving 6 bases unmatched. Germline CDR1 reads MNHNS; CDR2 reads SASEGT. This CDR3 contains 14 residues. This CDR3 reads CASSPMTGGTEAFF. CDR3 coding DNA: TGTGCCAGCAGCCCAATGACAGGGGGCACTGAAGCTTTCTTT.

The chain has TRBV20-1 and TRBJ2-2; D might be TRBD2 (6 bases). There are 15 residues in the CDR3. The germline V and J ends were trimmed by 0 bases and 4 bases, with 12 bases remaining between them. Germline loops: CDR1 DFQATT, CDR2 SNEGSKA (reference sequence). The CDR3 bases are TGCAGTGCTAGAGAGGGGGGAGGTCTCACCGGGGAGCTGTTTTTT. Amino acids: CSAREGGGLTGELFF.

This clonotype showed up many times. The rearrangement joins TRBV20-1 to TRBJ2-7; D is perhaps TRBD2 (5 bases). CDR1 is DFQATT and CDR2 is SNEGSKA in the germline V gene (reference sequence). The CDR3 runs 14 residues. Trimming shortened V by 6 bases and J by 2 bases, and 17 bases separated the two germline ends. Here the CDR3 reads CSAAGGERTYEQYF. DNA of the CDR3: TGCAGTGCCGCCGGTGGGGAGCGGACCTACGAGCAGTACTTC.

This clonotype appeared many times. The chain has TRBV6-5 and TRBJ2-5; perhaps TRBD2 as D (5 bases). The germline CDR1 and CDR2 sequences are MNHEY and SVGAGI. V lost 0 bases and J 2 bases, leaving 10 bases between the germline ends. This CDR3 has 15 amino acids. This CDR3 is CASSYSDYKQETQYF. CDR3 sequence (DNA): TGTGCCAGCAGTTACTCTGACTATAAACAAGAGACCCAGTACTTC.

Many counts were recorded for this clonotype. The chain has TRBV27 and TRBJ1-5; TRBD1 might be the D (5 bases). Between the trimmed V and J ends, which lost 3 bases and 6 bases, there was a span of 6 bases. CDR1 MNHEY and CDR2 SMNVEV come from the germline V gene (reference sequence). The CDR3 is 12 residues long. CDR3 amino acids: CASSFGGQPQHF. The DNA for the CDR3 is TGTGCCAGCAGTTTCGGGGGTCAGCCCCAGCATTTT.

This chain joins TRBV20-1 and TRBJ2-7; 10 bases align to TRBD1. CDR3 length: 13 amino acids. V was pared by 3 bases and J by 5 bases, with 4 bases of the junction left unmatched. The germline V gene has CDR1 DFQATT and CDR2 SNEGSKA (reference sequence). The CDR3 protein is CSARRDRGDEQYF. The CDR3 DNA is TGCAGTGCTAGGAGGGACAGGGGAGACGAGCAGTACTTC.

This clonotype was detected ten times or more. The chain couples TRBV11-2 to TRBJ2-7; 7 bases line up with TRBD1. The CDR3 is 16 amino acids. V was clipped by 0 bases and J by 2 bases; unmatched bases: 7. Germline V gene lookup returns CDR1 SGHAT and CDR2 FQNNGV. This CDR3 reads CASSLDPQGVAYEQYF. CDR3 coding DNA: TGTGCCAGCAGCTTAGATCCGCAGGGGGTCGCCTACGAGCAGTACTTC.

This clonotype was seen at least ten times. The chain uses TRBV27 and TRBJ2-7; D is possibly TRBD1 (6 bases). Trimming left V 2 bases short and J 7 bases short, with 15 bases between. Germline CDR1 is MNHEY and CDR2 is SMNVEV (reference sequence). The length of the CDR3 is 14 residues. CDR3 coding DNA: TGTGCCAGCAGTTTAGGCAGGGGAACGGGGGAGCAGTACTTC. Encoded protein: CASSLGRGTGEQYF.

This chain links TRBV7-2 with TRBJ1-5, with D perhaps TRBD1 (5 bases). The V gene's germline CDR1 is SGHTA and CDR2 FQGNSA. V was shortened by 5 bases and J by 2 bases, with 13 bases between the two germline ends. The CDR3 is 15 amino acids. In DNA, the CDR3 is TGTGCCAGCAGCCCAGCAGGGAGCGGCAATCAGCCCCAGCATTTT. It is translated as CASSPAGSGNQPQHF.

This clonotype was recorded at least ten times. The J gene is TRBJ2-5, the V gene TRBV11-2; the D is unclear. Germline CDR1 reads SGHAT; CDR2 reads FQNNGV. This CDR3 region has 14 residues. V was clipped by 3 bases and J by 1 base, with 9 bases between them. The DNA of the CDR3 is TGTGCCAGCAGCTTCCGGTCCAGCCAAGAGACCCAGTACTTC. Translation gives CASSFRSSQETQYF.

The rearrangement links TRBV7-8 to TRBJ1-1; D remains ambiguous. Per the germline V gene, CDR1 is SGHVS and CDR2 is FQNEAQ. Trimming removed 7 bases from V and 1 base from J, with 13 bases in between. This CDR3 comprises 14 residues. The CDR3 protein is CASNPGNPNTEAFF. The CDR3 DNA is TGTGCCAGCAACCCCGGGAATCCGAACACTGAAGCTTTCTTT.

Many counts were recorded for this clonotype. The chain uses TRBV6-5 and TRBJ2-7, with 11 bases matching TRBD1. Trimming removed 1 base from V and 5 bases from J; junction bases left unmatched: 4. CDR1 is MNHEY and CDR2 is SVGAGI in the germline V gene. The CDR3 consists of 15 residues. CDR3: CASSYWDRGMDEQYF. The CDR3 nucleotides read TGTGCCAGCAGTTACTGGGACAGGGGGATGGACGAGCAGTACTTC.

This clonotype occurred many times. The rearrangement joins TRBV10-3 to TRBJ2-6, with D possibly called TRBD1 or TRBD2 (5 bases each). Between the trimmed V and J ends, which lost 10 bases and 0 bases, there was a span of 13 bases. CDR3 length: 15 residues. The V gene's germline CDR1 is ENHRY and CDR2 SYGVKD. CDR3 protein: CATRDPHSGANVLTF. CDR3 in DNA: TGTGCCACCCGGGACCCCCACTCTGGGGCCAACGTCCTGACTTTC.